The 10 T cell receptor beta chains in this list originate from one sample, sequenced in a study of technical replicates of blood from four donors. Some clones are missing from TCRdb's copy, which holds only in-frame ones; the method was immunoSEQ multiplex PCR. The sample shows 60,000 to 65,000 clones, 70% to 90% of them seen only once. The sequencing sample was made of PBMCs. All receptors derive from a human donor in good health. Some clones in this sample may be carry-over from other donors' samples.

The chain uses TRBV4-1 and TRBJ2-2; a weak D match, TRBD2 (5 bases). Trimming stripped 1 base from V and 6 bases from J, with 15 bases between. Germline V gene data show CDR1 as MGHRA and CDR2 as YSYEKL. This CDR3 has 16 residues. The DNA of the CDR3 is TGCGCCAGCAGCCAAGTAGCGTCCTCCAACCCCGGGGAGCTGTTTTTT. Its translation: CASSQVASSNPGELFF.

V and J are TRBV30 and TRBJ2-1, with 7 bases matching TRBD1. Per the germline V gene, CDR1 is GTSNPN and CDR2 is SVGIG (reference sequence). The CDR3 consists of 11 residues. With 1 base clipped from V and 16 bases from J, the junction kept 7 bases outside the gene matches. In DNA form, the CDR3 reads TGTGCCTGGAGTGAAGGGACAGAAAAATTCTTC. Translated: CAWSEGTEKFF.

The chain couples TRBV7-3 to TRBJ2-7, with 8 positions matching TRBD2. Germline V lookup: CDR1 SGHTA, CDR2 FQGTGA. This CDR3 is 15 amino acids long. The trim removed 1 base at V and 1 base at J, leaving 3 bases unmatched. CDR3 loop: CASSLSGGGSYEQYF. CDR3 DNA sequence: TGTGCCAGCAGCTTAAGCGGCGGGGGGTCCTACGAGCAGTACTTC.

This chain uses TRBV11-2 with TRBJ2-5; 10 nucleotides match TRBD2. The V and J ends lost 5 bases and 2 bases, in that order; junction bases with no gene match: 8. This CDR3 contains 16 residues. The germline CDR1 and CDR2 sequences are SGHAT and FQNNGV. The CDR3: CASSAYSAGGQETQYF. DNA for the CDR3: TGTGCCAGCAGCGCCTACTCAGCGGGGGGGCAAGAGACCCAGTACTTC. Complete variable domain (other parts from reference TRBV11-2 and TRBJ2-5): EAGVAQSPRYKIIEKRQSVAFWCNPISGHATLYWYQQILGQGPKLLIQFQNNGVVDDSQLPKDRFSAERLKGVDSTLKIQPAKLEDSAVYLCASSAYSAGGQETQYFGPGTRLLVL.

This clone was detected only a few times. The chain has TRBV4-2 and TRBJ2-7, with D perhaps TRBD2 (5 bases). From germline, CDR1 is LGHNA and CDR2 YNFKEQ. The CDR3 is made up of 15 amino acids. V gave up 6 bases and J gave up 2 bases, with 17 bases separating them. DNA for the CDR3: TGTGCCAGCAGTCGTGCAACGGGATCCCCCTACGAGCAGTACTTC. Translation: CASSRATGSPYEQYF.

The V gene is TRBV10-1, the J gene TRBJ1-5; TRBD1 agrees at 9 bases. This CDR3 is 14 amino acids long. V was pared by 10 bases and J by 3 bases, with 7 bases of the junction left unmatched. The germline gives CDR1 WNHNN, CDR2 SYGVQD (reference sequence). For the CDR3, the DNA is TGCGCCAACCTCCGGGACAGGGACAATCAGCCCCAGCATTTT. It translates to CANLRDRDNQPQHF.

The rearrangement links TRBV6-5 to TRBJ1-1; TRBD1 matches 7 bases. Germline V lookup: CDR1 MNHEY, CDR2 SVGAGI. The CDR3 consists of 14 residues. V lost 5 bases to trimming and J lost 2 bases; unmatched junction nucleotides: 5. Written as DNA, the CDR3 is TGTGCCAGCAGTATGACAGGGCTCAACACTGAAGCTTTCTTT. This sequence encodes CASSMTGLNTEAFF.

CDR3 sequence reads: CASSEYGGRSSPLHF. CDR3 nucleotide sequence: TGTGCCAGCAGTGAATATGGGGGCAGAAGCTCACCCCTCCACTTT. The chain uses TRBV2 and TRBJ1-6, with TRBD1 as a possible D gene (6 bases). Germline CDR1 and CDR2: SNHLY and FYNNEI. With 2 bases removed from V and 10 bases from J, the gap between germline ends came to 15 bases. This CDR3 has 15 amino acids.

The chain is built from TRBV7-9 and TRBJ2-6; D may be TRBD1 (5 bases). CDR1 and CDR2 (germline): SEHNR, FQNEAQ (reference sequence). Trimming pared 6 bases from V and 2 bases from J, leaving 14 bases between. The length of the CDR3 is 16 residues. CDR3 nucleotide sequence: TGTGCCAGCAGGCAGGACATAGGGCCTGGGGCCAACGTCCTGACTTTC. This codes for CASRQDIGPGANVLTF.

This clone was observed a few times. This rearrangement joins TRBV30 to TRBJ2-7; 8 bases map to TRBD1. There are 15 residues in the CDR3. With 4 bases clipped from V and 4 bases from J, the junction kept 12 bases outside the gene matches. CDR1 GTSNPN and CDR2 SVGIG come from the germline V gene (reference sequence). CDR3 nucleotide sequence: TGTGCCTGGAACAGCCGGGACAGGAGATATTACGAGCAGTACTTC. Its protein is CAWNSRDRRYYEQYF.